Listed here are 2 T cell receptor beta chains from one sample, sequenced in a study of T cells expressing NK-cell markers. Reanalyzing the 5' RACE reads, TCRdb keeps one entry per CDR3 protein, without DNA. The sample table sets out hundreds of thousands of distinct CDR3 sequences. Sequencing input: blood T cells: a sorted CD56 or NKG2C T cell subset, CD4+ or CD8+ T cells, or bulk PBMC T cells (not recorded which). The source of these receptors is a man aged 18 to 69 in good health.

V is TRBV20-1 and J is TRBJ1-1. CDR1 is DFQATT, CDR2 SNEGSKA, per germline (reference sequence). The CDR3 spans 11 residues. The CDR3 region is CSAVRNTEAFF.

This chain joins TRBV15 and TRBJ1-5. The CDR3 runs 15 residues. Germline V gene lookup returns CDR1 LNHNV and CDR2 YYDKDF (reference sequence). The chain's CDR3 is CATSSQGRGNQPQHF. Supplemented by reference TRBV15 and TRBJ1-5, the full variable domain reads DAMVIQNPRYQVTQFGKPVTLSCSQTLNHNVMYWYQQKSSQAPKLLFHYYDKDFNNEADTPDNFQSRRPNTSFCFLDIRSPGLGDTAMYLCATSSQGRGNQPQHFGDGTRLSIL.